A selection of T cell receptor beta chains follows, all from one sample in a study of cytomegalovirus exposure and HLA in healthy donors. Profiled with immunoSEQ multiplex PCR; TCRdb holds only in-frame clones, not every one. The sample lists tens of thousands of clones, about four fifths occurring once. Sequenced: PBMCs. These receptors originate from a woman aged 18-30 years in good health and CMV-seropositive. CDR3s include the opening cysteine and the closing phenylalanine or tryptophan. D genes are given only for firm matches. A clone size is listed for some rows: how often the clone was seen (once, few, many), or a class if it is expanded.

size	V	D	J	DNA	CDR3
NA	TRBV7-2	NA	TRBJ1-1	TGTGCCAGCAGCTTAGAACCAGGCAGGGGAAATACTGAAGCTTTCTTT	CASSLEPGRGNTEAFF
once	TRBV13	TRBD2	TRBJ2-3	TGTGCCAGCAGCTTAGTAGCGGGGGGGGCAGATACGCAGTATTTT	CASSLVAGGADTQYF
NA	TRBV28	NA	TRBJ2-5	TGTGCCAGCAACATTTCGTGGGGCAAAGAGACCCAGTACTTC	CASNISWGKETQYF
NA	TRBV4-3	NA	TRBJ2-1	TGCGCCAGCAGGGGCGACAGGATGATTGGCTATGAGCAGTTCTTC	CASRGDRMIGYEQFF
NA	TRBV18	TRBD1	TRBJ2-3	TGTGCCAGCTCACCGCGGACAGGGAGCACAGATACGCAGTATTTT	CASSPRTGSTDTQYF
once	TRBV18	TRBD1	TRBJ2-7	TGTGCCAGCTCACCACAGGCAGGGACAGGGGACGAGCAGTACTTC	CASSPQAGTGDEQYF
NA	TRBV9	NA	TRBJ1-2	TGTGCCAGCAGCCCATTAGGTGACAGCATCCCTGGCTACACCTTC	CASSPLGDSIPGYTF
few	TRBV11-3	NA	TRBJ2-3	TGTGCCAGCAGCGGACGGACTCCAGATACGCAGTATTTT	CASSGRTPDTQYF
NA	TRBV11-3	NA	TRBJ1-2	TGTGCCAGCAGCTTCGACGGCGGAGGCACCTCCTATGGCTACACCTTC	CASSFDGGGTSYGYTF
once	TRBV7-2	TRBD1	TRBJ2-1	TGTGCCAGCAGCACCCAACAGGGGGGAGAGCAGTTCTTC	CASSTQQGGEQFF
NA	TRBV27	NA	TRBJ1-5	TGTGCCAGCAGGTCCGGGACATCGAGAGATCAGCCCCAGCATTTT	CASRSGTSRDQPQHF
NA	TRBV25-1	NA	TRBJ2-7	TGTGCCAGCAGTGCCTTCTCAGGACAAGGCCACGAGCAGTACTTC	CASSAFSGQGHEQYF
NA	TRBV6-6	NA	TRBJ1-4	TGTGCCAGCATCTCCTACGGAGGGTCTAATGAAAAACTGTTTTTT	CASISYGGSNEKLFF
NA	TRBV27	NA	TRBJ1-2	TGTGCCAGCAGTTTAGTCGGGGGGGCGCGGTCGGCTAACTATGGCTACACCTTC	CASSLVGGARSANYGYTF
NA	TRBV2	TRBD1	TRBJ2-2	TGTGCCAGCAGTGGGACAGGGCAGGGGACCGGGGAGCTGTTTTTT	CASSGTGQGTGELFF
NA	TRBV11-2	NA	TRBJ2-7	TGTGCCAGCAGCTTCGGTCCCGTTCCGGCCTACGAGCAGTACTTC	CASSFGPVPAYEQYF
few	TRBV6-1	NA	TRBJ1-6	TGTGCCAGCGCGGGGACGAATTCACCCCTCCACTTT	CASAGTNSPLHF
NA	TRBV6-5	TRBD2	TRBJ2-1	TGTGCCAGCCGACCGCTAGCGGGGGCATACAATGAGCAGTTCTTC	CASRPLAGAYNEQFF
NA	TRBV10-3	TRBD1	TRBJ1-2	TGTGCCATCAGCGCAGGGGGAGACCTCTATGGCTACACCTTC	CAISAGGDLYGYTF
NA	TRBV28	TRBD1	TRBJ1-2	TGTGCCAGCAGTTTACGAGGGGGCGGGTATGGCTACACCTTC	CASSLRGGGYGYTF
NA	TRBV13	NA	TRBJ1-3	TGTGCCAGCAGCTTTAGGGGTAGTGGAAACACCATATATTTT	CASSFRGSGNTIYF
NA	TRBV6-1	TRBD1	TRBJ1-1	TGTGCCAGCAGTGAATTTATCGGACAGGGCACTGAAGCTTTCTTT	CASSEFIGQGTEAFF
once	TRBV25-1	NA	TRBJ2-4	TGTGCCAGCAGTGATACCGCGGGCGTACCGCACGACATTCAGTACTTC	CASSDTAGVPHDIQYF
NA	TRBV2	TRBD1	TRBJ1-4	TGTGCCAGTGTACAGGGGGCTAGTGAAAAACTGTTTTTT	CASVQGASEKLFF
NA	TRBV28	TRBD1	TRBJ1-2	TGTGCCAGCAGTTTGATCCCGACAGGGACTTATGGCTACACCTTC	CASSLIPTGTYGYTF
NA	TRBV29-1	TRBD2	TRBJ2-2	TGCAGCGTTGGGGCAGAGCGGGGGGAATGGCGCACCGGGGAGCTGTTTTTT	CSVGAERGEWRTGELFF
NA	TRBV5-4	NA	TRBJ1-2	TGTGCCAGCAGCTTGGGGGTAGGAGGATTTGGCGGCTACACCTTC	CASSLGVGGFGGYTF
few	TRBV6-5	NA	TRBJ1-6	TGTGCCAGCAGTTACGGAGGGGCCTCCTATAATTCACCCCTCCACTTT	CASSYGGASYNSPLHF
NA	TRBV30	NA	TRBJ1-4	TGTGCCTGGAGTCCAGGACAGATCGAAAAACTGTTTTTT	CAWSPGQIEKLFF
NA	TRBV6-5	TRBD1	TRBJ2-7	TGTGCCAGCAACCGGGACAGCTCTTCCTACGAGCAGTACTTC	CASNRDSSSYEQYF
NA	TRBV7-9	TRBD1	TRBJ1-4	TGTGCCAGCAGCTTCCGGACAGGTGGCGAAAAACTGTTTTTT	CASSFRTGGEKLFF
NA	TRBV28	NA	TRBJ2-1	TGTGCCAGCACCGGCCAGGTCCTCAATGAGCAGTTCTTC	CASTGQVLNEQFF